The TCR beta chain described here comes from a study of shared clonotypes between healthy human individuals. The naive CD8 population came from CD45RO-negative cells selected for CCR7, without terminally differentiated effector memory CD45RA+ cells. The protocol was immunoSEQ multiplex PCR, while the TCRdb copy is restricted to in-frame clones and leaves out a portion. The table shows about 2 million clones, with about 95% occurring only once. Trimming removed 3 bases from V and 2 bases from J, with 11 bases in between. The CDR3 contains 15 residues. Germline CDR1 reads LNHDA; CDR2 reads SQIVND (reference sequence).

The TCR sequence derives from a man aged 18 to 30 in good health. The sample comprised naive CD8+ T cells sorted from blood. The J gene is TRBJ1-5, the V gene TRBV19, with unresolved D. The CDR3 protein is CASSIGVAGNQPQHF. CDR3 coding DNA: TGTGCCAGTAGTATCGGGGTAGCGGGCAATCAGCCCCAGCATTTT. Drawing the rest from reference TRBV19 and TRBJ1-5, the complete variable domain is DGGITQSPKYLFRKEGQNVTLSCEQNLNHDAMYWYRQDPGQGLRLIYYSQIVNDFQKGDIAEGYSVSREKKESFPLTVTSAQKNPTAFYLCASSIGVAGNQPQHFGDGTRLSIL.